Below, one T cell receptor beta chain is given with its context. The data originate from a study of blood T cell repertoires in COVID-19. For the study at large: Sample material is recorded as cDNA or gDNA derived from T cells, B-cell-depleted T cells, or PBMCs.

Generated by immunoSEQ multiplex PCR, the TCRdb table keeps only in-frame clones and is missing some. The table shows 95,000 to 150,000 clones, with over 70% occurring only once. The CDR3 totals 15 residues. Germline V gene data show CDR1 as KGHDR and CDR2 as SFDVKD. J was trimmed by 7 bases and V by 3 bases; bases with no gene match: 8. Sequenced input: peripheral blood. The gene calls are TRBV24-1 and TRBJ2-5, with 9 bases fitting TRBD1. The source of this sequence is a woman between 65 and 79 years old with acute or convalescent COVID-19. The CDR3: CATSDPTGGSLTQYF. CDR3 nucleotide sequence: TGTGCCACCAGTGATCCAACAGGGGGCTCATTGACCCAGTACTTC.